A selection of T cell receptor beta chains follows, all from one sample in a study of blood T cell repertoires in COVID-19. Only in-frame clones appear in the TCRdb table, and some are missing; sequencing was by immunoSEQ multiplex PCR. The sample lists over 100,000 clones; 84% were seen once. The sample taken for sequencing was peripheral blood. The source is a woman between 50 and 59 years old with acute or convalescent COVID-19. CDR3s include the opening cysteine and the closing phenylalanine or tryptophan. A D gene is named only where the DNA matches it firmly. Size tells how often a clone was seen (once, few, many) or the class of an expanded clone, and some rows leave it out.

CDR3 protein | CDR3 DNA | J gene | clone size | V gene | D gene
CASSEERGTNYGYTF | TGTGCCAGCAGTGAGGAGAGGGGGACCAACTATGGCTACACCTTC | TRBJ1-2 | NA | TRBV6-1 | NA
CASRPGGTESTEAFF | TGCGCCAGCAGGCCGGGGGGGACCGAGAGCACTGAAGCTTTCTTT | TRBJ1-1 | NA | TRBV10-1 | NA
CASSPVDRRTMATPSVRGTYGYTF | NA | TRBJ1-2 | NA | TRBV18 | NA
CASSLSRDSYGYTF | TGTGCCAGCAGCTTATCTAGGGACAGCTATGGCTACACCTTC | TRBJ1-2 | NA | TRBV7-3 | TRBD1
CASSSTSGFGELFF | TGTGCCAGCAGCTCGACGTCAGGGTTTGGGGAGCTGTTTTTT | TRBJ2-2 | NA | TRBV9 | NA
CASSSPAGGDYEQYF | TGTGCCAGCTCGAGCCCGGCGGGGGGGGACTACGAGCAGTACTTC | TRBJ2-7 | NA | TRBV3-1/TRBV3-2 | TRBD2
CASSGQGREKLFF | TGTGCCAGTAGTGGACAGGGACGCGAAAAACTGTTTTTT | TRBJ1-4 | NA | TRBV19 | TRBD1
CASSREESPPSGQPQHF | TGTGCCAGCAGCCGAGAGGAATCTCCCCCGTCCGGGCAGCCCCAGCATTTT | TRBJ1-5 | NA | TRBV21-1 | NA
CASSLGTMNTEAFF | TGTGCCAGCAGCTTAGGGACAATGAACACTGAAGCTTTCTTT | TRBJ1-1 | once | TRBV7-9 | NA
CASSFRGATNEKLFF | TGTGCCAGCAGTTTTAGGGGTGCAACTAATGAAAAACTGTTTTTT | TRBJ1-4 | once | TRBV28 | NA
CASSEAARGGTF | TGTGCCAGCAGTGAAGCTGCCAGGGGCGGCACCTTC | TRBJ1-2 | few | TRBV2 | NA
CASRTQGIAYEQYF | TGCGCCAGCAGAACACAGGGTATTGCGTACGAGCAGTACTTC | TRBJ2-7 | NA | TRBV5-1 | NA
CASSQAGAGGNTIYF | TGCGCCAGCAGCCAAGCAGGGGCAGGAGGAAACACCATATATTTT | TRBJ1-3 | NA | TRBV4-1 | NA
CSVFPDRGKHYGYTF | TGCAGCGTTTTCCCGGACAGGGGAAAACACTATGGCTACACCTTC | TRBJ1-2 | NA | TRBV29-1 | TRBD1
CASRMTGSGNTIYF | TGTGCCAGTAGGATGACAGGCTCTGGAAACACCATATATTTT | TRBJ1-3 | NA | TRBV19 | NA
CASSFTGTGNEKLFF | TGTGCCAGCAGCTTTACCGGGACAGGGAACGAAAAACTGTTTTTT | TRBJ1-4 | NA | TRBV7-9 | TRBD1
CASSSGGAEQYF | TGCGCCAGCAGCTCCGGGGGGGCCGAGCAGTACTTC | TRBJ2-7 | NA | TRBV5-1 | TRBD2
CAWKVGGTTNTEAFF | TGTGCCTGGAAAGTCGGAGGGACTACAAACACTGAAGCTTTCTTT | TRBJ1-1 | NA | TRBV30 | NA
CASCPDRGRSEETQYF | TGTGCCAGCTGCCCTGACAGGGGGCGTTCGGAAGAGACCCAGTACTTC | TRBJ2-5 | few | TRBV28 | TRBD1
CASSPEAGGHEQYF | TGTGCCAGCAGCCCCGAGGCAGGGGGTCACGAGCAGTACTTC | TRBJ2-7 | few | TRBV2 | TRBD1
CASSQGAKNIQYF | TGTGCCAGTAGTCAGGGAGCCAAAAACATTCAGTACTTC | TRBJ2-4 | NA | TRBV19 | NA
CASSPDRGDTEAFF | TGTGCCAGCTCACCTGACAGGGGGGACACTGAAGCTTTCTTT | TRBJ1-1 | few | TRBV18 | TRBD1
CASSPEGTAGYTF | TGCGCCAGCAGCCCGGAGGGGACAGCAGGCTACACCTTC | TRBJ1-2 | once | TRBV5-1 | TRBD1
CASSQSHLANYGYTF | TGTGCCAGCAGCCAGTCCCACTTGGCTAACTATGGCTACACCTTC | TRBJ1-2 | NA | TRBV3-1/TRBV3-2 | NA